This T cell receptor (beta chain) was profiled in a study of blood T cells in healthy people across ages. Whole-study findings and limits: TCR beta diversity was tightly associated with the proportion of naive T cells. Total diversity from one million sequenced T cells was likely underestimated.

This CDR3 region has 19 residues. Germline V gene lookup returns CDR1 MDHEN and CDR2 SYDVKM. J gave up 2 bases and V 7 bases, and 15 bases lay outside the gene matches. This clonotype was seen at least ten times. What it binds is unknown. Next came a second PCR, run for about 7 to 12 cycles, which used a sample-barcoded 5' primer along with a J-beta primer mix. Through a template-switch adaptor with 12 random nucleotides, each cDNA molecule received a tag. There were at least 3 million CDR3-containing paired-end reads obtained from each sample. TCRdb re-derived calls from the 5' RACE reads in MiXCR, one entry per CDR3 protein. The profile covers 850,000 or so distinct CDR3 sequences, with around 30% appearing a single time and roughly 17% taken by the ten largest.

The sequence came from a woman of 80 years or more in good health. Sequencing was carried out using blood. The J gene is TRBJ2-6, the V gene TRBV28; 9 bases map to TRBD1. The CDR3 loop is CASIGNPGQGNPGANVLTF. The CDR3 region has the DNA TGTGCCAGCATCGGGAACCCGGGACAGGGTAACCCTGGGGCCAACGTCCTGACTTTC.